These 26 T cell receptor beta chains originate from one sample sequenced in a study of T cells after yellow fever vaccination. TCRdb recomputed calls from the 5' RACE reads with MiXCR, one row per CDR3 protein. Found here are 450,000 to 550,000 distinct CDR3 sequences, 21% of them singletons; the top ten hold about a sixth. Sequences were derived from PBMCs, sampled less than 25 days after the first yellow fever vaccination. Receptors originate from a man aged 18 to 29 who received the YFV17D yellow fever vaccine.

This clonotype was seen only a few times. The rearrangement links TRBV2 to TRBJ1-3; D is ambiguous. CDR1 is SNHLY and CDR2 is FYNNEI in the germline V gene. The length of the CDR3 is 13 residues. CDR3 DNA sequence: TGTGCTAGCGGGGTGAACTCTGGAAACACCATATATTTT. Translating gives CASGVNSGNTIYF.

The CDR3 loop is CASTQRSGRAGELFF. The CDR3 region has the DNA TGTGCCAGCACCCAGAGGTCGGGGCGGGCCGGGGAGCTGTTTTTT. V gene TRBV12-3 or TRBV12-4 combines with J gene TRBJ2-2; D tentatively reads TRBD1 or TRBD2 (5 bases each). Trimming took off 7 bases at V and 6 bases at J, with 18 bases between the two ends. This CDR3 comprises 15 residues.

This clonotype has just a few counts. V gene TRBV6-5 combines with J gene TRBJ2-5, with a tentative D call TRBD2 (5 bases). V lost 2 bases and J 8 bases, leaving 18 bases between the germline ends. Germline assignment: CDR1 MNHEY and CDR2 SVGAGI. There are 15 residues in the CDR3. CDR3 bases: TGTGCCAGCAGTTACGACGGCGACTACATTGCAACCCAGTACTTC. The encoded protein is CASSYDGDYIATQYF.

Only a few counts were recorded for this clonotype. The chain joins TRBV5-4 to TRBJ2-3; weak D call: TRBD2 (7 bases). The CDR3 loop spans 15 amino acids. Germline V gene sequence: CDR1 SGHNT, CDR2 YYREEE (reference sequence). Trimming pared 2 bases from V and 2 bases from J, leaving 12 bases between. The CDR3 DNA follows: TGTGCCAGCAGCTTACAGGGAGGGGCCACAGATACGCAGTATTTT. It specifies CASSLQGGATDTQYF.

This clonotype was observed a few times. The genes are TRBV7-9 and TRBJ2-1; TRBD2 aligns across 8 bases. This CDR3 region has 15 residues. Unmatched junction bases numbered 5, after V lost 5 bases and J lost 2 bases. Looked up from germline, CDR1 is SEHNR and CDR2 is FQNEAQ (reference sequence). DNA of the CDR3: TGTGCCAGCAGCCGGGGGGGACCCGCCTACAATGAGCAGTTCTTC. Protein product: CASSRGGPAYNEQFF.

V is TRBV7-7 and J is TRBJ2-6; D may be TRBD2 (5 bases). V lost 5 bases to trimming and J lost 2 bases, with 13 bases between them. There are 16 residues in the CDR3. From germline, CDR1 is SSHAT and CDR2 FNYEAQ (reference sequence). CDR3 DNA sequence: TGTGCCAGCAGCCCTGGTCAGAGGGCTGGGGCCAACGTCCTGACTTTC. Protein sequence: CASSPGQRAGANVLTF.

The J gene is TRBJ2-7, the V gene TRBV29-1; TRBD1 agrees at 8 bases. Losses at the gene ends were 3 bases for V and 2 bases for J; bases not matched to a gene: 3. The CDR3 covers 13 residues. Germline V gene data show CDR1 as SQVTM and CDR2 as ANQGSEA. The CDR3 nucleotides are TGCAGCGTTGACCGACAGGGGACCTACGAGCAGTACTTC. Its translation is CSVDRQGTYEQYF.

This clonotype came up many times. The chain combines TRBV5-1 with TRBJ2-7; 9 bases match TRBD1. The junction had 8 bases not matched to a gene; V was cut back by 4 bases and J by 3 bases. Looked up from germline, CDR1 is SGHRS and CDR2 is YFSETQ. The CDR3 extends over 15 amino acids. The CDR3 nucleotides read TGCGCCAGCAGCCCCAGGACAGGGGTCATCTACGAGCAGTACTTC. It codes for CASSPRTGVIYEQYF. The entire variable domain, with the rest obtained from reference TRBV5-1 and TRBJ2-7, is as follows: KAGVTQTPRYLIKTRGQQVTLSCSPISGHRSVSWYQQTPGQGLQFLFEYFSETQRNKGNFPGRFSGRQFSNSRSEMNVSTLELGDSALYLCASSPRTGVIYEQYFGPGTRLTVT.

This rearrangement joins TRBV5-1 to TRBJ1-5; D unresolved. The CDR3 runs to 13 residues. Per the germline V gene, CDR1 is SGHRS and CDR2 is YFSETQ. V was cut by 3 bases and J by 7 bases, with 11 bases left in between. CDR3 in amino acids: CASSSVPSQPQHF. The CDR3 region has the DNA TGCGCCAGCAGCTCCGTACCGTCGCAGCCCCAGCATTTT.

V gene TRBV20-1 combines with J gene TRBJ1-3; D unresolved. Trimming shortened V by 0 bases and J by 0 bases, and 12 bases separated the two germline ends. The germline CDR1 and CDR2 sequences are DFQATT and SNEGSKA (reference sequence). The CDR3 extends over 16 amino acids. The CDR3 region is CSARDPRPYSGNTIYF. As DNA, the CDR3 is TGCAGTGCTAGAGATCCTCGGCCCTACTCTGGAAACACCATATATTTT.

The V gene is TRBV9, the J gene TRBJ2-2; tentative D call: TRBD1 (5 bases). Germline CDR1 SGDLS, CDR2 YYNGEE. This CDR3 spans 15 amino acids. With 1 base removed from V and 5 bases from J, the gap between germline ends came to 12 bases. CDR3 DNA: TGTGCCAGCAGCGTATCTGGGGCGTCAACCGGGGAGCTGTTTTTT. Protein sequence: CASSVSGASTGELFF. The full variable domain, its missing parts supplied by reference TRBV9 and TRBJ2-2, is DSGVTQTPKHLITATGQRVTLRCSPRSGDLSVYWYQQSLDQGLQFLIQYYNGEERAKGNILERFSAQQFPDLHSELNLSSLELGDSALYFCASSVSGASTGELFFGEGSRLTVL.

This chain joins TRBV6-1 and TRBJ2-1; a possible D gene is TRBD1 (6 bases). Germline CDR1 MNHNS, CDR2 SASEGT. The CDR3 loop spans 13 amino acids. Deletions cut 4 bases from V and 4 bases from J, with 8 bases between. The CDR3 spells CASSGQEYNEQFF. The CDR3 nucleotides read TGTGCCAGCAGTGGACAGGAATACAATGAGCAGTTCTTC.

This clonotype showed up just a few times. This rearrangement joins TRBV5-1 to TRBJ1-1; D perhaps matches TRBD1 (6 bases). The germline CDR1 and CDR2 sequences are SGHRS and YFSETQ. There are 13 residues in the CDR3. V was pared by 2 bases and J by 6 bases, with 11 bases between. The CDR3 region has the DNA TGCGCCAGCAGCTTCAGGGGAAGCTCTGAAGCTTTCTTT. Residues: CASSFRGSSEAFF.

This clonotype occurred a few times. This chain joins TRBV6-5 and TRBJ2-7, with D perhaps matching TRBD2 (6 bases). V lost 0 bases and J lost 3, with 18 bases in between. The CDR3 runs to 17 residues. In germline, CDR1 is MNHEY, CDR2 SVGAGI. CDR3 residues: CASSYSSYLLGGYEQYF. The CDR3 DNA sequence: TGTGCCAGCAGTTACTCGAGTTACCTCCTGGGGGGCTACGAGCAGTACTTC.

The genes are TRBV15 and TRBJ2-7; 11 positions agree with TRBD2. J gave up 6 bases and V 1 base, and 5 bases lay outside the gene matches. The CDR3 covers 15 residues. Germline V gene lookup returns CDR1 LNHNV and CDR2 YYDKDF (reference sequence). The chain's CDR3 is CATSRGLAGGSEQYF. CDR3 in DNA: TGTGCCACCAGCAGAGGTCTAGCGGGGGGTTCCGAGCAGTACTTC.

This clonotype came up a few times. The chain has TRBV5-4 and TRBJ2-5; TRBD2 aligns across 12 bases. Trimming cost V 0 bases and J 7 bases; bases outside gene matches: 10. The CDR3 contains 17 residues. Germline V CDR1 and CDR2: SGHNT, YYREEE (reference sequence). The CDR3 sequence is CASSLGLAGAPVGTQYF. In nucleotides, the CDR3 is TGTGCCAGCAGCTTGGGACTAGCGGGGGCCCCCGTCGGGACCCAGTACTTC.

CDR3: CASSLLAGGRSEQYF. In DNA, the CDR3 is TGTGCCAGCAGCCTGCTAGCGGGGGGCCGCTCCGAGCAGTACTTC. The chain employs TRBV11-2 and TRBJ2-7; 11 positions agree with TRBD2. Per the germline V gene, CDR1 is SGHAT and CDR2 is FQNNGV. The CDR3 has 15 amino acids. The junction had 9 bases not matched to a gene; V was cut back by 5 bases and J by 6 bases.

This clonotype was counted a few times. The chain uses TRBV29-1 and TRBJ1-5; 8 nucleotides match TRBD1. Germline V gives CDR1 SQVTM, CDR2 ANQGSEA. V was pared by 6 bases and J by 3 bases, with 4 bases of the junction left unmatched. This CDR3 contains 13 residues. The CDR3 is CSVAGGPNQPQHF. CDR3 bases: TGCAGCGTCGCAGGGGGCCCCAATCAGCCCCAGCATTTT.

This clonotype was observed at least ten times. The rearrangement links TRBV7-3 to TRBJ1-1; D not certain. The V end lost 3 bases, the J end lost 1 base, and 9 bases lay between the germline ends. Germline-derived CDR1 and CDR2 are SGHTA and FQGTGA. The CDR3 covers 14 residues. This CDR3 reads CASSLNVGNTEAFF. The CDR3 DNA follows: TGTGCCAGCAGCTTGAATGTGGGGAACACTGAAGCTTTCTTT.

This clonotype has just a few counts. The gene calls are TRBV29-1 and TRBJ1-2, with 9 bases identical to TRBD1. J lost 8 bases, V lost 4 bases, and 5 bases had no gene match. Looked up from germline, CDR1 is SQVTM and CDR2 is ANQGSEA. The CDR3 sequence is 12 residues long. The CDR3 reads CSVGGTGLGYTF. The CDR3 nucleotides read TGCAGCGTTGGGGGGACAGGGTTGGGCTACACCTTC.

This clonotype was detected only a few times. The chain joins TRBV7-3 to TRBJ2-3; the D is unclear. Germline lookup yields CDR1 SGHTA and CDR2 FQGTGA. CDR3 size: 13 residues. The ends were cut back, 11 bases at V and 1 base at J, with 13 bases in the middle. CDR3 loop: CAAPPSGTDTQYF. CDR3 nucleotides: TGTGCCGCCCCTCCTAGTGGCACAGATACGCAGTATTTT.

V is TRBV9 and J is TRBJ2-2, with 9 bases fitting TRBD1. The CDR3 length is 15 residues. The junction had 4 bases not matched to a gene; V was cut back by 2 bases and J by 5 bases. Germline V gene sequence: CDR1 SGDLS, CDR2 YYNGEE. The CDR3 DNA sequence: TGTGCCAGCAGCGTCTCTGGGACAGGGACCGGGGAGCTGTTTTTT. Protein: CASSVSGTGTGELFF.

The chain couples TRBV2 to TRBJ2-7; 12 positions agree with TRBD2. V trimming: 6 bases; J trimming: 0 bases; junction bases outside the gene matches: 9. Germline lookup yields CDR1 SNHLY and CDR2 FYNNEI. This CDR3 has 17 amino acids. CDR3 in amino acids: CASRRLAGVDSSYEQYF. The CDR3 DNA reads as TGTGCCAGCAGACGACTAGCGGGGGTCGATAGCTCCTACGAGCAGTACTTC.

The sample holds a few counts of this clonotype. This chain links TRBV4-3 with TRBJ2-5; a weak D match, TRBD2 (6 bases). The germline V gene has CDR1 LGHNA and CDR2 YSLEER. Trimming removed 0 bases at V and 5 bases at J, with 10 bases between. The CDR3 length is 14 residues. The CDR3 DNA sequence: TGCGCCAGCAGCCAAGAGGGAGGCAGGGAGACCCAGTACTTC. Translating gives CASSQEGGRETQYF.

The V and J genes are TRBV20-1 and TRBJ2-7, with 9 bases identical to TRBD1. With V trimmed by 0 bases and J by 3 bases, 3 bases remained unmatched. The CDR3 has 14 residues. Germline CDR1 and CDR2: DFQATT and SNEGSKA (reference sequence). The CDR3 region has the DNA TGCAGTGCTAGAGAAGGGACAGGGTTCTACGAGCAGTACTTC. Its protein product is CSAREGTGFYEQYF.

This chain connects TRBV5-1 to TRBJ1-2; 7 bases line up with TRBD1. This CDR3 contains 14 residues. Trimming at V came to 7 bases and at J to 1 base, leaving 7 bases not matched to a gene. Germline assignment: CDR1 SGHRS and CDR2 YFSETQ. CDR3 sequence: CASVGQAGNYGYTF. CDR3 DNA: TGCGCCAGCGTCGGACAGGCGGGTAACTATGGCTACACCTTC. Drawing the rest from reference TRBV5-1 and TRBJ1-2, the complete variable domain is KAGVTQTPRYLIKTRGQQVTLSCSPISGHRSVSWYQQTPGQGLQFLFEYFSETQRNKGNFPGRFSGRQFSNSRSEMNVSTLELGDSALYLCASVGQAGNYGYTFGSGTRLTVV.